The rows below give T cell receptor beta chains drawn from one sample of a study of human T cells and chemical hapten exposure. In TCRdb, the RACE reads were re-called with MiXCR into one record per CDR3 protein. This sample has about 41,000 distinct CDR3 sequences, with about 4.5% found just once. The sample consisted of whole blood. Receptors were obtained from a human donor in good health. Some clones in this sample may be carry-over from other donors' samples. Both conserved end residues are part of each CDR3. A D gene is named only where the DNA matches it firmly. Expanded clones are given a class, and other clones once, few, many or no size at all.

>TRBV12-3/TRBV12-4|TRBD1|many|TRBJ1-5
TGTGCCAGCAGTTACAGGGGCCAGGGAAATCAGCCCCAGCATTTT
CASSYRGQGNQPQHF
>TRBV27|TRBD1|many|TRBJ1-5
TGTGCCAGCAGTTTTAGTGGGGACAGGGGTGGGCAGCCCCAGCATTTT
CASSFSGDRGGQPQHF
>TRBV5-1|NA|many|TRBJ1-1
TGCGCCAGCAGTCAAACGACTGGGGACGATGAAGCTTTCTTT
CASSQTTGDDEAFF
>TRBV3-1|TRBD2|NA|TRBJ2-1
TGTGCCAGCAGACCGAGCGGGAGGGGTAATGAGCAGTTCTTC
CASRPSGRGNEQFF
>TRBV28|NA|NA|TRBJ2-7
TGTGCCAGCAGCCTCCTGAGTAGGAAGGACTACGAGCAGTACTTC
CASSLLSRKDYEQYF
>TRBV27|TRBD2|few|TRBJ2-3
TGTGCCAGCAGCCTACTAGCGGGGCCAAGCACAGATACGCAGTATTTT
CASSLLAGPSTDTQYF
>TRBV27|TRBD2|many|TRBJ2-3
TGTGCCAGCAGTCCCACCCACGGGGGGAGCTGGAATTTT
CASSPTHGGSWNF
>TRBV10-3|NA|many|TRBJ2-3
TGTGCCATCAGTGAAGACCTTAGAACAGATACGCAGTATTTT
CAISEDLRTDTQYF
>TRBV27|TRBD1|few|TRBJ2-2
TGTGCCAGCACCCCAATGGGGACAGGGGCCTACACCGGGGAGCTGTTTTTT
CASTPMGTGAYTGELFF
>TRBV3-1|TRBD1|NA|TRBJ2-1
TGTGCCAGCAGCCAATCGTTGGGACAGGGGATGTCCTACAATGAGCAGTTCTTC
CASSQSLGQGMSYNEQFF
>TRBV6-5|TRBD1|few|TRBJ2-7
TGTGCCAGCAGTTACTCAGGGACAGGAACCTACGAGCAGTACTTC
CASSYSGTGTYEQYF
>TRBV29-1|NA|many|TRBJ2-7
TGCAGCATACGGGGTTCCTACGAGCAGTACTTC
CSIRGSYEQYF
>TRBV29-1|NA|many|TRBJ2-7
TGCAGCGCGGCGGATCCCAAGGAGGGGACCGAGCAGTACTTC
CSAADPKEGTEQYF